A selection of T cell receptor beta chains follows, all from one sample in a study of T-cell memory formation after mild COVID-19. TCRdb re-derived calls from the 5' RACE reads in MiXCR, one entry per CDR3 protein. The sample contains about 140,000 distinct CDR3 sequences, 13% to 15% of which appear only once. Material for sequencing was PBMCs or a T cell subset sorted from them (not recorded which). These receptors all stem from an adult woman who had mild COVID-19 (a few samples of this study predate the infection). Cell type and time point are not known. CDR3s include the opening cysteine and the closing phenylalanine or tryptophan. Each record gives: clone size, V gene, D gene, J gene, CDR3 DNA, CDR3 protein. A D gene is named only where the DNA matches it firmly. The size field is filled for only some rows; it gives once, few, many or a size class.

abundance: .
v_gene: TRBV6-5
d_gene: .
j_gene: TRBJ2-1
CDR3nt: TGTGCCAGCAGTTACTCGACGCTACTAACAGGGGGGGATGAGCAGTTCTTC
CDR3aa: CASSYSTLLTGGDEQFF

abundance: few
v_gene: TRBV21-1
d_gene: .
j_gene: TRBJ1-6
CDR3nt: TGTGCCAGCAGCAAAGCGGGCCAGACCCTCCACTTT
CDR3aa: CASSKAGQTLHF

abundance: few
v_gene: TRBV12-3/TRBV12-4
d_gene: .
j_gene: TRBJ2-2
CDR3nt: TGTGCCAGCAGTTCCCGAGGAGGGAGCACCGGGGAGCTGTTTTTT
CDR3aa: CASSSRGGSTGELFF

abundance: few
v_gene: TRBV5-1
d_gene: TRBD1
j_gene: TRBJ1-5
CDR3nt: TGCGCCAGCAGCAAGACAGGGGCTAGCAATCAGCCCCAGCATTTT
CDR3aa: CASSKTGASNQPQHF

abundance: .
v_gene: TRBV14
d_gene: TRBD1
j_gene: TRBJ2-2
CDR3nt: TGTGCCAGCAGCCAAGGACAGGGATTGACCGGGGAGCTGTTTTTT
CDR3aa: CASSQGQGLTGELFF

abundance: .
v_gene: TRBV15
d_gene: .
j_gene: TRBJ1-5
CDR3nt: TGTGCCACCAGGGGAGATAGCAATCAGCCCCAGCATTTT
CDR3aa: CATRGDSNQPQHF

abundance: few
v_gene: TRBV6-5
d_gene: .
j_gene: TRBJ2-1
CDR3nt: TGTGCCAGCAGTTACACAAAACACAATGAGCAGTTCTTC
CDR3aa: CASSYTKHNEQFF

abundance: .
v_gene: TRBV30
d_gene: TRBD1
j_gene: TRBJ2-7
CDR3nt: TGTGCCTGGAGTCCGGGACAGGGAATCTACGAGCAGTACTTC
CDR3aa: CAWSPGQGIYEQYF

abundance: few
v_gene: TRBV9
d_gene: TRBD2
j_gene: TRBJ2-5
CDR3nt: TGTGCCAGCAGCCCGCGGACTAGCGTGGAGACCCAGTACTTC
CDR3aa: CASSPRTSVETQYF

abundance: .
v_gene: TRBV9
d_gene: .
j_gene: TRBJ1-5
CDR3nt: TGTGCCAGCAGCGTAGGGGAGCTGAATCAGCCCCAGCATTTT
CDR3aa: CASSVGELNQPQHF

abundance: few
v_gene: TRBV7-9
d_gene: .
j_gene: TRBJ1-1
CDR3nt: TGTGCCAGCGGCCCGTGGAGGGACACTGAAGCTTTCTTT
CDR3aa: CASGPWRDTEAFF

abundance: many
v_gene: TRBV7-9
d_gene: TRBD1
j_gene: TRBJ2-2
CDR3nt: TGTGCCAGCAGCCAGGGACAGTACACCGGGGAGCTGTTTTTT
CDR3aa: CASSQGQYTGELFF

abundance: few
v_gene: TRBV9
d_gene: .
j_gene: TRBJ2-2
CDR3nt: TGTGCCAGCAGCGTTCTCGAGGCCGGGGAGCTGTTTTTT
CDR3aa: CASSVLEAGELFF

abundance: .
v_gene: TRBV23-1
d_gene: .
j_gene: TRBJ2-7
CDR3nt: TGCGCCAGCACCCCACGTATAAATAGCTCCTACGAGCAGTACTTC
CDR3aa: CASTPRINSSYEQYF

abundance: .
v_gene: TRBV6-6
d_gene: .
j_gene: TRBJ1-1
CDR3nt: TGTGCCAGCAGCGGGGAGGGAGGCACTGAAGCTTTCTTT
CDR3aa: CASSGEGGTEAFF

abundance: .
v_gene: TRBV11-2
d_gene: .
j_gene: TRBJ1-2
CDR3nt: TGTGCCAGCAGCCATCTCCGATTGGGGGTCTATGGCTACACCTTC
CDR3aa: CASSHLRLGVYGYTF

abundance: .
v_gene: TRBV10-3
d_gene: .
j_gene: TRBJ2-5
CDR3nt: TGTGCCATCAGCTCGACTGACCTGGGTCGGACCCAGTACTTC
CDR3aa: CAISSTDLGRTQYF

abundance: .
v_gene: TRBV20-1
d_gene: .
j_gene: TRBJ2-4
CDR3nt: TGCAGTGCTAGGCCGCTGACACAAAGAGCCAAAAACATTCAGTACTTC
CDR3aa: CSARPLTQRAKNIQYF

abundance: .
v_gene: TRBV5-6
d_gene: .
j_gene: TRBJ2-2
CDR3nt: TGTGCCAGCAGCTACCGGGACACCAATACCGGGGAGCTGTTTTTT
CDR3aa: CASSYRDTNTGELFF

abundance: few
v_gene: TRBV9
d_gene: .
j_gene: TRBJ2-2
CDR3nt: TGTGCCAGCAGCGTAGGAGGCAGTGGGACCGGGGAGCTGTTTTTT
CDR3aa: CASSVGGSGTGELFF

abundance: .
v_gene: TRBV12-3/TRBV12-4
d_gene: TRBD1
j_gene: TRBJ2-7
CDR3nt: TGTGCCAGCAGTTTAGAACCCGGGACAGGGGACTACGAGCAGTACTTC
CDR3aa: CASSLEPGTGDYEQYF

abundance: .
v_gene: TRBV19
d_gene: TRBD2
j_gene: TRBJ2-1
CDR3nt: TGTGCCAGTAGTATAGGGCGGGGGACCCCCAATGAGCAGTTCTTC
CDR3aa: CASSIGRGTPNEQFF

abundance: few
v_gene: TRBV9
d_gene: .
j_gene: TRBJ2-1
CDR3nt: TGTGCCAGCAGCGTACAGGACAATGAGCAGTTCTTC
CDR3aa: CASSVQDNEQFF

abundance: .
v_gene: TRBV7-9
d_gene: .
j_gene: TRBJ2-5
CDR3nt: TGTGCCAGCAGCTTACGATTTGAGGAGACCCAGTACTTC
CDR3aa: CASSLRFEETQYF

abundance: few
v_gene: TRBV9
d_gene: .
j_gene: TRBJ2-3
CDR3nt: TGTGCCAGCAGCCCCCTTGAGGGGGGATTCACAGATACGCAGTATTTT
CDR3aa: CASSPLEGGFTDTQYF

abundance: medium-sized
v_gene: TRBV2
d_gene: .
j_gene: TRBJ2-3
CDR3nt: TGTGCCAGCAGTCCAGGGACGGGAAGCACAGATACGCAGTATTTT
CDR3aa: CASSPGTGSTDTQYF

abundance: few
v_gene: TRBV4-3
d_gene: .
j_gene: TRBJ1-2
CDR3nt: TGCGCCAGCAGCCAAGAAATTGCGGCGGATGCTATCTATGGCTACACCTTC
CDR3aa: CASSQEIAADAIYGYTF

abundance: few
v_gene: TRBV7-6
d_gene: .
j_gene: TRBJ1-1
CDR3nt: TGTGCCAGCAGCTTAGCGGAGGGAGGGGTTAGCACTGAAGCTTTCTTT
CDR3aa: CASSLAEGGVSTEAFF

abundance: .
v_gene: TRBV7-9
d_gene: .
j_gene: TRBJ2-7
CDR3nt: TGTGCCAGCAGCCCGGACATTTCCTACGAGCAGTACTTC
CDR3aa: CASSPDISYEQYF

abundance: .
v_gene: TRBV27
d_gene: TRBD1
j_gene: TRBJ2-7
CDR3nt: TGTGCCAGCAGTCCCCGACAGGGCCTACGCTCCTACGAGCAGTACTTC
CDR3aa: CASSPRQGLRSYEQYF

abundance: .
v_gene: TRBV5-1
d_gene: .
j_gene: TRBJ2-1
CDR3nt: TGCGCCAGCAGCTTGTTTGTGGAGACCTCCTACAATGAGCAGTTCTTC
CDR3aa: CASSLFVETSYNEQFF

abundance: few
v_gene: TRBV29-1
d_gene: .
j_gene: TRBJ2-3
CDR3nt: TGCAGCGTTGTATCTCCAGTTATTGGTACGCAGTATTTT
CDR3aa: CSVVSPVIGTQYF